Below, 12 T cell receptor beta chains from the same sample are listed, as sequenced in a study of shared clonotypes between healthy human individuals. Here immunoSEQ multiplex PCR was the method, and the copy in TCRdb shows in-frame clones only, minus some. Among roughly 500,000 clones listed, 76% were seen once. The sequenced sample consisted of PBMCs. These receptors were collected from a woman aged 40 to 50 in good health. Some clones in this sample may be carry-over from other donors' samples.

J is TRBJ2-5 and V is TRBV5-6, with TRBD1 as a possible D gene (6 bases). Germline V CDR1 and CDR2: SGHDT, YYEEEE. This CDR3 is 15 amino acids long. V was trimmed by 2 bases and J by 5 bases, leaving 16 bases between them. As DNA, the CDR3 is TGTGCCAGCAGCTTTGCCCAGGGGACCGGGGAGACCCAGTACTTC. This encodes CASSFAQGTGETQYF.

The rearrangement joins TRBV2 to TRBJ2-5; D gene ambiguous. Germline CDR1 and CDR2: SNHLY and FYNNEI. This CDR3 has 12 residues. Trimming took 5 bases from V and 2 from J, leaving 6 bases between them. CDR3 loop: CASSTQQETQYF. In DNA, the CDR3 is TGTGCCAGCAGTACACAGCAAGAGACCCAGTACTTC.

The chain links TRBV28 to TRBJ2-7; tentatively, D is TRBD1 or TRBD2 (5 bases each). CDR3 length: 13 amino acids. Trimming left V 5 bases short and J 2 bases short, with 10 bases between. Looked up from germline, CDR1 is MDHEN and CDR2 is SYDVKM. The DNA for the CDR3 is TGTGCCAGCAGTAGGGACGGACCCTACGAGCAGTACTTC. Translated, it gives CASSRDGPYEQYF.

The chain is built from TRBV5-4 and TRBJ2-5, with D maybe TRBD2 (6 bases). Germline CDR1 reads SGHNT; CDR2 reads YYREEE (reference sequence). The CDR3 covers 14 residues. Trimming stripped 4 bases from V and 5 bases from J, with 15 bases between. The CDR3 bases are TGTGCCAGCAGCGCCCCGGGGGTGGGGGAGACCCAGTACTTC. Its protein product is CASSAPGVGETQYF.

This chain connects TRBV7-2 to TRBJ2-3; D gene unclear. Per the germline V gene, CDR1 is SGHTA and CDR2 is FQGNSA. The CDR3 extends over 16 amino acids. The ends were cut back, 0 bases at V and 2 bases at J, with 12 bases in the middle. CDR3 sequence reads: CASSLALEVPTDTQYF. The CDR3 nucleotides read TGTGCCAGCAGCTTAGCCCTAGAAGTCCCCACAGATACGCAGTATTTT.

The chain uses TRBV5-1 and TRBJ2-2; 7 nucleotides align to TRBD1. Trimming cost V 7 bases and J 4 bases; bases outside gene matches: 10. CDR3 size: 15 residues. From germline, CDR1 is SGHRS and CDR2 YFSETQ. The DNA for the CDR3 is TGCGCCAGCTGCCTGATGACAGGGAGCACCGGGGAGCTGTTTTTT. It translates to CASCLMTGSTGELFF.

The CDR3 sequence: CASSPGLAGTGELFF. Here the CDR3 DNA reads TGCGCCAGCAGCCCGGGACTAGCGGGAACCGGGGAGCTGTTTTTT. The chain is built from TRBV5-1 and TRBJ2-2; 13 nucleotides agree with TRBD2. Trimming cost V 4 bases and J 5 bases; bases outside gene matches: 2. The CDR3 extends over 15 amino acids. From germline, CDR1 is SGHRS and CDR2 YFSETQ.

A note on this clone: One end of the junction does not line up with germline, which may come from a read error. This rearrangement joins TRBV5-5 to TRBJ1-1, with 8 positions matching TRBD1. The CDR3 runs to 13 residues. The germline gives CDR1 SGHKS, CDR2 YYEKEE (reference sequence). As DNA, the CDR3 is TGTGCCAGCGGCTGGACAGGGAACGCTGAAGCTTTCTTT. Its translation is CASGWTGNAEAFF.

This clone was counted once. The chain has TRBV4-1 and TRBJ2-7; D may correspond to TRBD1 or TRBD2 (5 bases each). Per germline, CDR1 MGHRA and CDR2 YSYEKL. The CDR3 runs to 15 residues. V was cut by 3 bases and J by 1 base, with 13 bases left in between. The CDR3, as DNA: TGCGCCAGCAGCCACGGGGCCCTGAAATCCTACGAGCAGTACTTC. Translating gives CASSHGALKSYEQYF.

The chain combines TRBV6-1 with TRBJ1-2; D may be TRBD1 (6 bases). The CDR3 consists of 12 residues. Germline values: CDR1 MNHNS, CDR2 SASEGT. V gave up 10 bases and J gave up 3 bases, with 12 bases separating them. The CDR3 loop reads CATRDTHYGYTF. The CDR3 nucleotides are TGTGCCACGAGGGACACCCACTATGGCTACACCTTC.

V gene TRBV7-8 combines with J gene TRBJ2-2; 14 bases are a match to TRBD2. Germline V CDR1 and CDR2: SGHVS, FQNEAQ. The ends lost 4 bases at V and 5 bases at J; junction bases unmatched: 9. This CDR3 comprises 18 residues. This chain's CDR3 is CASSSLGLAGVATGELFF. CDR3 nucleotide sequence: TGTGCCAGCAGCTCCCTGGGACTAGCGGGAGTGGCAACCGGGGAGCTGTTTTTT.

The V gene is TRBV10-3, the J gene TRBJ2-2; D uncertain. Looked up from germline, CDR1 is ENHRY and CDR2 is SYGVKD. Trimming removed 2 bases from V and 4 bases from J, with 8 bases in between. This CDR3 is 14 amino acids long. The CDR3 reads CAISEGVATGELFF. The CDR3 DNA reads as TGTGCCATCAGTGAGGGGGTGGCCACCGGGGAGCTGTTTTTT.